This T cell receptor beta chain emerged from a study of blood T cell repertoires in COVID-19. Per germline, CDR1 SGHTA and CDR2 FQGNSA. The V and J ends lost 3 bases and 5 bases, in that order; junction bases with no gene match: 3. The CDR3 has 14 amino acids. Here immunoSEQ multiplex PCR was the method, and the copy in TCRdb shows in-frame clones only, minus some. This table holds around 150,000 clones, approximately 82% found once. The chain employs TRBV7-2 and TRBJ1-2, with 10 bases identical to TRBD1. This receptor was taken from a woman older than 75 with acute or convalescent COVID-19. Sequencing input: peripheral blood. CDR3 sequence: CASSLSDRGYGYTF. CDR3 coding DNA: TGTGCCAGCAGCTTGTCGGACAGGGGGTATGGCTACACCTTC.